The rows below give T cell receptor beta chains drawn from one sample of a study of OX40 agonist ivuxolimab in advanced cancers. Clones were sequenced by immunoSEQ multiplex PCR, and TCRdb holds only the in-frame ones, with some missing. The sample holds 50,000 to 65,000 clones, over 75% seen once. Sequenced here: CD4+ or CD8+ T cells sorted from blood, sampled in a trial of the OX40 agonist ivuxolimab. Source of these receptors: an adult with an advanced solid tumor such as melanoma, head and neck, liver or kidney cancer. Both conserved end residues are part of each CDR3. The order of the fields is D gene, clone size, J gene, V gene, CDR3 protein, CDR3 DNA. The D gene is left open where the match is weak. Expanded clones are given a class, and other clones once, few, many or no size at all.

D gene: TRBD1; clone size: -; J gene: TRBJ1-1; V gene: TRBV27; CDR3 protein: CASRPTGPTEAFF; CDR3 DNA: TGTGCCAGCAGACCGACAGGGCCCACTGAAGCTTTCTTT
D gene: TRBD1; clone size: -; J gene: TRBJ2-1; V gene: TRBV28; CDR3 protein: CASTGTGGRNEQFF; CDR3 DNA: TGTGCCAGCACAGGGACAGGGGGCCGAAATGAGCAGTTCTTC
D gene: TRBD1; clone size: -; J gene: TRBJ1-1; V gene: TRBV7-2; CDR3 protein: CASSLRTGSNTEAFF; CDR3 DNA: TGTGCCAGCAGCTTACGGACAGGGTCGAACACTGAAGCTTTCTTT
D gene: -; clone size: -; J gene: TRBJ2-7; V gene: TRBV7-2; CDR3 protein: CASRGGPYEQYF; CDR3 DNA: TGTGCCAGCAGAGGAGGGCCCTACGAGCAGTACTTC
D gene: -; clone size: -; J gene: TRBJ1-2; V gene: TRBV21-1; CDR3 protein: CASSKVWRKGYTF; CDR3 DNA: TGTGCCAGCAGCAAAGTTTGGAGGAAGGGCTACACCTTC
D gene: -; clone size: -; J gene: TRBJ1-1; V gene: TRBV7-2; CDR3 protein: CASSLRRGQGTEAFF; CDR3 DNA: TGTGCCAGCAGCTTAAGGAGGGGCCAGGGCACTGAAGCTTTCTTT
D gene: TRBD1; clone size: once; J gene: TRBJ2-1; V gene: TRBV25-1; CDR3 protein: CASSFPGTVLEQFF; CDR3 DNA: TGTGCCAGCAGTTTCCCCGGGACAGTGCTTGAGCAGTTCTTC
D gene: -; clone size: -; J gene: TRBJ1-3; V gene: TRBV5-1; CDR3 protein: CASSFDSPGSGNTIYF; CDR3 DNA: TGCGCCAGCAGCTTCGACAGCCCGGGCTCTGGAAACACCATATATTTT
D gene: -; clone size: -; J gene: TRBJ2-1; V gene: TRBV30; CDR3 protein: CAWSPRYDEQFF; CDR3 DNA: TGTGCCTGGAGTCCCCGGTACGATGAGCAGTTCTTC
D gene: TRBD2; clone size: -; J gene: TRBJ2-5; V gene: TRBV4-2; CDR3 protein: CASSQDLGGTTGRETQYF; CDR3 DNA: TGTGCCAGCAGCCAAGACCTGGGAGGGACCACGGGGAGGGAGACCCAGTACTTC
D gene: -; clone size: -; J gene: TRBJ1-1; V gene: TRBV7-9; CDR3 protein: CASSTRTGPNTEAFF; CDR3 DNA: TGTGCCAGCAGCACACGAACAGGGCCGAACACTGAAGCTTTCTTT
D gene: -; clone size: few; J gene: TRBJ2-7; V gene: TRBV19; CDR3 protein: CASSREHPNEQYF; CDR3 DNA: TGTGCCAGCAGCCGGGAACATCCCAACGAGCAGTACTTC
D gene: -; clone size: -; J gene: TRBJ1-4; V gene: TRBV7-8; CDR3 protein: CASSPRRGPGEKLFF; CDR3 DNA: TGTGCCAGCAGCCCACGCCGGGGGCCCGGTGAAAAACTGTTTTTT
D gene: -; clone size: -; J gene: TRBJ2-5; V gene: TRBV9; CDR3 protein: CASSPGGQETQYF; CDR3 DNA: TGTGCCAGCAGCCCGGGCGGGCAAGAGACCCAGTACTTC
D gene: -; clone size: -; J gene: TRBJ2-7; V gene: TRBV6-5; CDR3 protein: CASTQGGVGNEQYF; CDR3 DNA: TGTGCCAGCACCCAGGGGGGGGTTGGAAACGAGCAGTACTTC
D gene: -; clone size: -; J gene: TRBJ2-3; V gene: TRBV30; CDR3 protein: CAWRWGPSTDTQYF; CDR3 DNA: TGTGCCTGGAGGTGGGGTCCTAGCACAGATACGCAGTATTTT
D gene: -; clone size: -; J gene: TRBJ1-1; V gene: TRBV19; CDR3 protein: CASSPEGNTEAFF; CDR3 DNA: TGTGCCAGTAGCCCCGAGGGAAACACTGAAGCTTTCTTT
D gene: -; clone size: -; J gene: TRBJ1-1; V gene: TRBV7-3; CDR3 protein: CASSLRAYSMGGGTEAFF; CDR3 DNA: TGTGCCAGCAGCTTGCGCGCCTACAGTATGGGGGGCGGAACTGAAGCTTTCTTT
D gene: -; clone size: -; J gene: TRBJ1-5; V gene: TRBV6-6; CDR3 protein: CASSYQGGNQPQHF; CDR3 DNA: TGTGCCAGCAGTTACCAGGGAGGAAATCAGCCCCAGCATTTT
D gene: -; clone size: -; J gene: TRBJ2-7; V gene: TRBV5-1; CDR3 protein: CASSLADRWVGEQYF; CDR3 DNA: TGCGCCAGCAGCTTGGCCGACAGGTGGGTGGGAGAGCAGTACTTC
D gene: -; clone size: -; J gene: TRBJ2-2; V gene: TRBV5-4; CDR3 protein: CASSSGTQDGELFF; CDR3 DNA: TGTGCCAGCAGCTCGGGCACTCAGGACGGGGAGCTGTTTTTT
D gene: TRBD1; clone size: -; J gene: TRBJ2-3; V gene: TRBV6-1; CDR3 protein: CAIVGDRLTDTQYF; CDR3 DNA: TGTGCCATTGTGGGGGACAGACTCACAGATACGCAGTATTTT
D gene: -; clone size: -; J gene: TRBJ2-7; V gene: TRBV5-1; CDR3 protein: CASSLSQVEREQYF; CDR3 DNA: TGCGCCAGCAGCTTAAGCCAGGTGGAGAGGGAGCAGTACTTC
D gene: -; clone size: few; J gene: TRBJ2-3; V gene: TRBV7-2; CDR3 protein: CASSPQAGGESWYF; CDR3 DNA: TGTGCCAGCAGCCCTCAGGCCGGAGGGGAGTCGTGGTATTTT
D gene: -; clone size: -; J gene: TRBJ2-7; V gene: TRBV4-3; CDR3 protein: CASSKEPLALEQYF; CDR3 DNA: TGCGCCAGCAGTAAGGAACCCCTTGCCCTCGAGCAGTACTTC
D gene: -; clone size: -; J gene: TRBJ2-3; V gene: TRBV9; CDR3 protein: CASSVARFTDTQYF; CDR3 DNA: TGTGCCAGCAGCGTGGCACGTTTCACAGATACGCAGTATTTT
D gene: TRBD2; clone size: -; J gene: TRBJ2-3; V gene: TRBV10-2; CDR3 protein: CASSRGGPAEADTQYF; CDR3 DNA: TGCGCCAGCAGTCGGGGGGGCCCCGCCGAGGCAGATACGCAGTATTTT
D gene: TRBD1; clone size: -; J gene: TRBJ1-1; V gene: TRBV18; CDR3 protein: CASSPRGDRGNTEAFF; CDR3 DNA: TGTGCCAGCTCACCACGCGGGGACAGGGGGAACACTGAAGCTTTCTTT
D gene: -; clone size: -; J gene: TRBJ1-1; V gene: TRBV29-1; CDR3 protein: CSVGWDIVTEAFF; CDR3 DNA: TGCAGCGTTGGGTGGGATATCGTTACTGAAGCTTTCTTT
D gene: -; clone size: -; J gene: TRBJ1-1; V gene: TRBV6-1; CDR3 protein: CASSETITGNTEAFF; CDR3 DNA: TGTGCCAGCAGTGAGACCATTACAGGGAACACTGAAGCTTTCTTT
D gene: TRBD2; clone size: -; J gene: TRBJ2-5; V gene: TRBV2; CDR3 protein: CASSGVGLAYQETQYF; CDR3 DNA: TGTGCCAGCAGCGGAGTTGGACTAGCGTACCAAGAGACCCAGTACTTC
D gene: TRBD1; clone size: -; J gene: TRBJ1-3; V gene: TRBV7-2; CDR3 protein: CASSSQGAGSGNTIYF; CDR3 DNA: TGTGCCAGCAGCTCACAGGGGGCCGGCTCTGGAAACACCATATATTTT
D gene: -; clone size: -; J gene: TRBJ1-3; V gene: TRBV6-6; CDR3 protein: CASSYEGVSGNTIYF; CDR3 DNA: TGTGCCAGCAGTTATGAGGGAGTCTCTGGAAACACCATATATTTT
D gene: TRBD1; clone size: -; J gene: TRBJ1-4; V gene: TRBV5-1; CDR3 protein: CASSLEQGAFEKLFF; CDR3 DNA: TGCGCCAGCAGCCTGGAACAGGGGGCGTTTGAAAAACTGTTTTTT
D gene: TRBD2; clone size: -; J gene: TRBJ2-5; V gene: TRBV5-1; CDR3 protein: CASSLALAGGAETQYF; CDR3 DNA: TGCGCCAGCAGCTTGGCACTAGCGGGGGGAGCAGAGACCCAGTACTTC
D gene: TRBD2; clone size: -; J gene: TRBJ2-5; V gene: TRBV7-3; CDR3 protein: CASSLGTSGQETQYF; CDR3 DNA: TGTGCCAGCAGCTTAGGAACTAGCGGCCAAGAGACCCAGTACTTC
D gene: TRBD2; clone size: -; J gene: TRBJ2-5; V gene: TRBV5-1; CDR3 protein: CASSLGLAETQYF; CDR3 DNA: TGCGCCAGCAGCCTCGGACTAGCAGAGACCCAGTACTTC
D gene: -; clone size: -; J gene: TRBJ1-6; V gene: TRBV10-3; CDR3 protein: CAIMRDVNNSPLHF; CDR3 DNA: TGTGCCATCATGAGGGACGTGAATAATTCACCCCTCCACTTT
D gene: -; clone size: once; J gene: TRBJ2-2; V gene: TRBV2; CDR3 protein: CASRIGPGGGELFF; CDR3 DNA: TGTGCCAGCAGAATAGGGCCTGGGGGCGGGGAGCTGTTTTTT
D gene: -; clone size: -; J gene: TRBJ2-5; V gene: TRBV11-2; CDR3 protein: CASSLVDRGTQYF; CDR3 DNA: TGTGCCAGCAGCTTAGTTGATAGGGGCACCCAGTACTTC
D gene: TRBD1; clone size: -; J gene: TRBJ1-3; V gene: TRBV5-6; CDR3 protein: CASSLIKGADTIYF; CDR3 DNA: TGTGCCAGCAGCTTGATAAAGGGGGCTGACACCATATATTTT
D gene: -; clone size: -; J gene: TRBJ2-1; V gene: TRBV6-5; CDR3 protein: CASSAQQGSYNEQFF; CDR3 DNA: TGTGCCAGCAGTGCGCAACAGGGCTCCTACAATGAGCAGTTCTTC
D gene: TRBD2; clone size: -; J gene: TRBJ2-5; V gene: TRBV7-2; CDR3 protein: CASSLGWRGAKYF; CDR3 DNA: TGTGCCAGCAGCTTAGGATGGCGGGGGGCAAAGTACTTC
D gene: -; clone size: few; J gene: TRBJ1-1; V gene: TRBV30; CDR3 protein: CACGRVSTEAFF; CDR3 DNA: TGTGCCTGCGGGAGGGTGAGCACTGAAGCTTTCTTT
D gene: -; clone size: -; J gene: TRBJ1-2; V gene: TRBV10-3; CDR3 protein: CAIRAAEGNGYTF; CDR3 DNA: TGTGCCATCAGAGCCGCCGAAGGTAATGGCTACACCTTC
D gene: -; clone size: -; J gene: TRBJ1-3; V gene: TRBV5-1; CDR3 protein: CASRQGPTIRNTIYF; CDR3 DNA: TGCGCCAGCCGCCAAGGCCCGACAATCCGAAACACCATATATTTT
D gene: TRBD1; clone size: -; J gene: TRBJ1-6; V gene: TRBV27; CDR3 protein: CASSLFPSGQGAVNSPLHF; CDR3 DNA: TGTGCCAGCAGTTTATTCCCCAGCGGACAGGGGGCTGTTAATTCACCCCTCCACTTT
D gene: -; clone size: -; J gene: TRBJ1-1; V gene: TRBV5-1; CDR3 protein: CASSFDDTEAFF; CDR3 DNA: TGCGCCAGCAGCTTTGACGACACTGAAGCTTTCTTT
D gene: -; clone size: -; J gene: TRBJ2-7; V gene: TRBV29-1; CDR3 protein: CSVELTSSYEQYF; CDR3 DNA: TGCAGCGTTGAGTTGACTAGCTCCTACGAGCAGTACTTC
D gene: -; clone size: -; J gene: TRBJ1-3; V gene: TRBV5-4; CDR3 protein: CASSFGGSSGNTIYF; CDR3 DNA: TGTGCCAGCAGCTTTGGGGGATCCTCTGGAAACACCATATATTTT
D gene: -; clone size: -; J gene: TRBJ2-1; V gene: TRBV4-3; CDR3 protein: CASSRELNYNEQFF; CDR3 DNA: TGCGCCAGCAGCCGGGAACTAAACTACAATGAGCAGTTCTTC
D gene: TRBD2; clone size: -; J gene: TRBJ2-3; V gene: TRBV4-2; CDR3 protein: CASSQGAGVSGGPEYF; CDR3 DNA: TGTGCCAGCAGCCAAGGAGCGGGAGTTAGCGGGGGGCCCGAGTATTTT
D gene: TRBD1; clone size: few; J gene: TRBJ2-7; V gene: TRBV7-9; CDR3 protein: CASSLDMGQGPYF; CDR3 DNA: TGTGCCAGCAGCTTAGATATGGGACAGGGACCGTACTTC
D gene: -; clone size: -; J gene: TRBJ1-3; V gene: TRBV5-1; CDR3 protein: CASSVRPTGNTIYF; CDR3 DNA: TGCGCCAGCAGCGTCCGACCGACTGGAAACACCATATATTTT
D gene: -; clone size: -; J gene: TRBJ1-1; V gene: TRBV6-6; CDR3 protein: CASTEYTEAFF; CDR3 DNA: TGTGCCAGCACAGAATACACTGAAGCTTTCTTT
D gene: -; clone size: -; J gene: TRBJ1-3; V gene: TRBV27; CDR3 protein: CASSPRGGMGNTIYF; CDR3 DNA: TGTGCCAGCAGTCCGCGGGGGGGGATGGGAAACACCATATATTTT
D gene: -; clone size: few; J gene: TRBJ1-1; V gene: TRBV4-1; CDR3 protein: CASSQDIVGVRNTEAFF; CDR3 DNA: TGCGCCAGCAGCCAAGATATTGTCGGGGTTAGGAACACTGAAGCTTTCTTT